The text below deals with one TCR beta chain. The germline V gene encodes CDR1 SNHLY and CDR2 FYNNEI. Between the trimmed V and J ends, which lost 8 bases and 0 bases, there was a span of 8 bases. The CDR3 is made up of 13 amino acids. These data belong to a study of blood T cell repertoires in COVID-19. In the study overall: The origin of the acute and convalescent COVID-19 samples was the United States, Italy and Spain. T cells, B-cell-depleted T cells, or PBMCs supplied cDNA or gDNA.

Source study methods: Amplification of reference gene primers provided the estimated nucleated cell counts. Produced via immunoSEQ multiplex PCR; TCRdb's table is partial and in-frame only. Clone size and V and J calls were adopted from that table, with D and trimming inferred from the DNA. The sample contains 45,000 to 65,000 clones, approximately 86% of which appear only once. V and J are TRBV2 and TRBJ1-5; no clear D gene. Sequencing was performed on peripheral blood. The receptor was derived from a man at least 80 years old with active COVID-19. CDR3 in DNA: TGTGCCAGCCTAATTGATAGCAATCAGCCCCAGCATTTT. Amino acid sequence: CASLIDSNQPQHF.